This paragraph reports one T cell receptor beta chain. The entry originates in a study of control samples from healthy donors and cancer patients. Generated by immunoSEQ multiplex PCR, the TCRdb table keeps only in-frame clones and is missing some. In the table there are roughly 130,000 clones, 70% to 90% of which are singletons. The germline V gene encodes CDR1 MNHNY and CDR2 SVGAGI (reference sequence). This CDR3 contains 15 residues. J gave up 4 bases and V 6 bases, and 5 bases lay outside the gene matches. The source is a woman in her twenties or thirties in good health. Sequenced: blood. The chain carries TRBV6-6 and TRBJ1-5, with 11 bases lining up with TRBD1. CDR3 region: CASSQGQGENQPQHF. The CDR3 coding sequence is TGTGCCAGCAGCCAGGGACAGGGGGAAAATCAGCCCCAGCATTTT.